The 15 T cell receptor beta chains given below trace back to one sample, sequenced in a study of PD-1 blockade in classical Hodgkin lymphoma. Relapse was seen in all patients after autologous stem cell transplantation, and brentuximab vedotin exposure was variable. Profiling relied on immunoSEQ multiplex PCR, and the TCRdb table lists in-frame clones only, not all of them. Among 46,000 or so clones, about three quarters were seen once, and the ten largest hold approximately 20%. Material: peripheral blood mononuclear cells (PBMCs), obtained before the second cycle of nivolumab. Every receptor here comes from a human donor with classical Hodgkin lymphoma.

This clone was recorded many times. V gene TRBV7-3 combines with J gene TRBJ1-4; TRBD1 might be the D (5 bases). CDR1 and CDR2 from the germline V gene are SGHTA and FQGTGA. V was cut by 5 bases and J by 0 bases, with 16 bases left in between. This CDR3 has 17 residues. The CDR3 bases are TGTGCCAGCAGCCCCCTCTTAGGGGCAGCAACTAATGAAAAACTGTTTTTT. As protein: CASSPLLGAATNEKLFF. Variable domain in full (rest from reference TRBV7-3 and TRBJ1-4): GAGVSQTPSNKVTEKGKYVELRCDPISGHTALYWYRQSLGQGPEFLIYFQGTGAADDSGLPNDRFFAVRPEGSVSTLKIQRTERGDSAVYLCASSPLLGAATNEKLFFGSGTQLSVL.

This rearrangement joins TRBV6-6 to TRBJ2-1; tentatively, D is TRBD2 (5 bases). Trimming removed 5 bases from V and 9 bases from J, with 11 bases in between. Germline CDR1 is MNHNY and CDR2 is SVGAGI (reference sequence). The CDR3 runs to 12 residues. The CDR3 spells CASSMDFLEQFF. CDR3 in DNA: TGTGCCAGCAGTATGGACTTCCTTGAGCAGTTCTTC.

In its sample, this clone was seen once. The chain links TRBV2 to TRBJ1-4; D might be TRBD1 (5 bases). The germline V and J ends were trimmed by 1 base and 3 bases, with 9 bases remaining between them. CDR3 length equals 15 residues. Germline loops: CDR1 SNHLY, CDR2 FYNNEI. CDR3 protein: CASSEGGRANEKLFF. The CDR3 nucleotides read TGTGCCAGCAGTGAAGGTGGCAGGGCTAATGAAAAACTGTTTTTT.

This clone came up many times. This sample also contains other DNA sequences that code for the same CDR3. The chain carries TRBV6-5 and TRBJ1-2; D unresolved. The CDR3 is made up of 15 amino acids. In germline, CDR1 is MNHEY, CDR2 SVGAGI. V was cut by 2 bases and J by 2 bases, with 12 bases left in between. The CDR3 bases are TGTGCCAGCAGTTACGATAAGTCCGGGAACTATGGCTACACCTTC. This sequence encodes CASSYDKSGNYGYTF.

The chain is built from TRBV11-2 and TRBJ2-7; weak D call: TRBD1 (6 bases). The CDR3 extends over 13 amino acids. The V end was cut by 6 bases, the J end by 7 bases, with 16 bases between. Germline-derived CDR1 and CDR2 are SGHAT and FQNNGV. The CDR3 loop reads CASSYGQGREQYF. CDR3 sequence (DNA): TGTGCCAGCAGTTACGGGCAGGGGCGGGAGCAGTACTTC.

This chain uses TRBV18 with TRBJ1-1; no clear D gene. Germline V gene lookup returns CDR1 KGHSH and CDR2 LQKENI. There are 14 residues in the CDR3. V lost 3 bases, J lost 1 base, and 9 bases lay in between. CDR3 sequence (DNA): TGTGCCAGCTCACCGTCCAGCAAGAACACTGAAGCTTTCTTT. Protein sequence: CASSPSSKNTEAFF.

This clone appeared many times. CDR3 protein: CAWSLKLGATEAFF. The CDR3 bases are TGTGCCTGGAGTCTCAAGTTGGGGGCCACTGAAGCTTTCTTT. The chain employs TRBV30 and TRBJ1-1; D is perhaps TRBD1 (6 bases). The ends were cut back, 2 bases at V and 4 bases at J, with 14 bases in the middle. This CDR3 spans 14 amino acids. Germline V gives CDR1 GTSNPN, CDR2 SVGIG (reference sequence).

A few counts support this clone. The CDR3 nucleotides read TGTGCCAGCAGCTTAGGGTGGAGCCCAGATACGCAGTATTTT. It codes for CASSLGWSPDTQYF. The chain links TRBV5-6 to TRBJ2-3; D gene ambiguous. Germline CDR1 reads SGHDT; CDR2 reads YYEEEE. The V and J ends lost 2 bases and 4 bases respectively, with 11 bases between them. The CDR3 length is 14 residues. The full variable domain, completed using reference TRBV5-6 and TRBJ2-3, is DAGVTQSPTHLIKTRGQQVTLRCSPKSGHDTVSWYQQALGQGPQFIFQYYEEEERQRGNFPDRFSGHQFPNYSSELNVNALLLGDSALYLCASSLGWSPDTQYFGPGTRLTVL.

The V call is TRBV5-1, the J call TRBJ1-6; TRBD1 matches at 8 bases. CDR3 length: 16 residues. With 0 bases clipped from V and 9 bases from J, the junction kept 8 bases outside the gene matches. The germline V gene has CDR1 SGHRS and CDR2 YFSETQ. The CDR3 loop is CASSLVWAGGSSPLHF. In DNA form, the CDR3 reads TGCGCCAGCAGCTTGGTGTGGGCAGGGGGCAGTTCACCCCTCCACTTT.

This chain joins TRBV5-1 and TRBJ2-7; 10 nucleotides match TRBD1. The CDR3 totals 14 residues. The V and J ends lost 3 bases and 6 bases, in that order; junction bases with no gene match: 6. CDR1 is SGHRS, CDR2 YFSETQ, per germline. CDR3 amino acids: CASSWDRGPVEQYF. The CDR3 coding sequence is TGCGCCAGCAGCTGGGACAGGGGTCCGGTCGAGCAGTACTTC.

The chain is built from TRBV6-1 and TRBJ1-5; 9 bases fit TRBD1. J was trimmed by 4 bases and V by 7 bases; bases with no gene match: 2. The CDR3 covers 13 residues. Germline V gives CDR1 MNHNS, CDR2 SASEGT. CDR3 in DNA: TGTGCCAGCATGACAGGGGGAAATCAGCCCCAGCATTTT. The encoded protein is CASMTGGNQPQHF.

The chain uses TRBV21-1 and TRBJ1-5. TRBV21-1 is flagged as a pseudogene. This CDR3 is 14 amino acids long. The CDR3 coding sequence is TGTGCCAGCAGCAAACATGGGGTGGTACAGCCCCAGCATTTT. Protein sequence: CASSKHGVVQPQHF.

The chain joins TRBV27 to TRBJ2-7; D unclear. Trimming removed 4 bases at V and 4 bases at J, with 8 bases between. The germline gives CDR1 MNHEY, CDR2 SMNVEV (reference sequence). This CDR3 has 12 residues. The CDR3 coding sequence is TGTGCCAGCAGTTCCCAAGGGTACGAGCAGTACTTC. As protein: CASSSQGYEQYF.

The V and J genes are TRBV6-6 and TRBJ2-2; D is unresolved. Germline V gene sequence: CDR1 MNHNY, CDR2 SVGAGI (reference sequence). Deletions cut 8 bases from V and 6 bases from J, with 16 bases between. This CDR3 contains 14 residues. Here the CDR3 reads CASLMTIGAGELFF. The CDR3 DNA reads as TGTGCCAGCTTAATGACAATTGGTGCCGGGGAGCTGTTTTTT.

This rearrangement joins TRBV6-5 to TRBJ2-3; 8 bases map to TRBD2. V lost 11 bases, J lost 6 bases, and 7 bases stayed unmatched. The CDR3 loop spans 12 amino acids. CDR1 is MNHEY, CDR2 SVGAGI, per germline. As DNA, the CDR3 is TGTGCCTCCTCGGGGGGGGATGATACGCAGTATTTT. Its translation: CASSGGDDTQYF.